Sequencing of this T cell receptor beta chain was carried out in a study of OX40 agonist ivuxolimab in advanced cancers. Whole-study results and caveats: Specificity for antigen went undetermined in the expanded peripheral T cells.

Some clones are missing from TCRdb's copy, which holds only in-frame ones; the method was immunoSEQ multiplex PCR. The sample yields 55,000 to 85,000 clones, about 94% seen once. Note on this clone: Its cognate antigen is unknown.

Trimming removed 2 bases from V and 4 bases from J; junction bases left unmatched: 15. From germline, CDR1 is SGHDT and CDR2 YYEEEE. This CDR3 has 18 residues. The rearrangement links TRBV5-6 to TRBJ2-7, with 10 nucleotides matching TRBD2. The receptor was isolated from an adult with an advanced solid tumor such as melanoma, head and neck, liver or kidney cancer. This material consisted of CD4+ or CD8+ T cells sorted from blood, taken in a trial of the OX40 agonist ivuxolimab. CDR3 nucleotide sequence: TGTGCCAGCAGCTTCATGACTAGCGGGTCCCTGAACCCTTACGAGCAGTACTTC. Translation gives CASSFMTSGSLNPYEQYF.